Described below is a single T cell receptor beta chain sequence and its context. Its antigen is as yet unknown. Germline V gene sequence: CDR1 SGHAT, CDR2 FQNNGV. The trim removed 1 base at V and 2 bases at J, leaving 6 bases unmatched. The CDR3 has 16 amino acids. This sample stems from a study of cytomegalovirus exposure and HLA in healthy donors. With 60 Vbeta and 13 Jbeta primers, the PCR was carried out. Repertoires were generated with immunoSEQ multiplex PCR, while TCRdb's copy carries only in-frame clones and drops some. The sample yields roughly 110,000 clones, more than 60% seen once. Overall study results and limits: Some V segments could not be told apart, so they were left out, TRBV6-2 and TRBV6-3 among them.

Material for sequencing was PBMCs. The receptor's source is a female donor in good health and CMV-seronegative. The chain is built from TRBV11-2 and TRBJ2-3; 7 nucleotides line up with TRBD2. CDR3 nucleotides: TGTGCCAGCAGCTTAGGGGCCAGCGGGGACACAGATACGCAGTATTTT. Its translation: CASSLGASGDTDTQYF.